The T cell receptor gamma chain under discussion was sequenced for a study of γδ T cells in repeated Plasmodium falciparum infection. Study-level background: Over about 610 days, donors received four mosquito-bite P. falciparum NF54 infections. Malian gammadelta TCRs were studied during no-transmission periods and across acute malaria episodes.

Flow sorting of PBMC yielded separate Vgamma9/Vdelta2+ and Vdelta2-negative gammadelta T cell populations for bulk repertoire analysis. As for this clone: The TCRdb record carries a much larger clone's protein, which differs from this DNA's translation at residue 7; a read error is the likely cause, and the protein listed here is the DNA translation.

TCRdb reanalyzed the multiplex PCR reads using CATT. This table holds around 27,000 gamma-chain clones, about 1.5% found once. The germline V gene encodes CDR1 EGSTGY and CDR2 YDSYTSSV. The CDR3 sequence is 10 residues long. The sequenced material came from gamma-delta T cells from blood. The chain is built from TRGV4 and TRGJ1 or TRGJ2. TCRdb gives no J gene; it was assigned here by matching the DNA to germline. The receptor was isolated from a pool of human donors (malaria-infected and uninfected, not separated). DNA of the CDR3: TGTGCCACCTGGGATTATAGGAAACTCTTT. Encoded protein: CATWDYRKLF.